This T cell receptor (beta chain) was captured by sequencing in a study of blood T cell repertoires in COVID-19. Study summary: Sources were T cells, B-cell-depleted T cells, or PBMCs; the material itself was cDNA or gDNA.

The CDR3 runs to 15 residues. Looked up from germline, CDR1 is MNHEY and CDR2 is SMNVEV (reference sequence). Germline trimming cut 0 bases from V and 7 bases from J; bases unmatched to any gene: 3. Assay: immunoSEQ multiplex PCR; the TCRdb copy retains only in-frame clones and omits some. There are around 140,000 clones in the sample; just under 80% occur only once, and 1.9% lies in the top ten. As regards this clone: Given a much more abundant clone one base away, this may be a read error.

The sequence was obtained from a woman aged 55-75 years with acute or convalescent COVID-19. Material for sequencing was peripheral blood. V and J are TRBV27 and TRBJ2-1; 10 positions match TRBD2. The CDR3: CASSLSPSGSNEQFF. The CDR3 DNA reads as TGTGCCAGCAGTTTATCCCCTAGCGGGAGTAATGAGCAGTTCTTC.